This T cell receptor (beta chain) was recovered during a study of T cell repertoires in cytomegalovirus infection. This clonotype was observed many times. The V gene's germline CDR1 is SGHVS and CDR2 FQNEAQ. V was cut by 2 bases and J by 3 bases, with 12 bases left in between. This CDR3 is built from 15 residues. TCRdb processed the reads anew with MiXCR; each CDR3 protein has one entry. This repertoire shows around 490,000 distinct CDR3 sequences, more than 20% found once; its top ten account for roughly an eighth. Sequencing was carried out using PBMCs. The V and J genes are TRBV7-8 and TRBJ2-3; maybe TRBD1 (5 bases). The TCR originated in a human donor in good health (CMV status not recorded). Some clones in this sample may be carry-over from other donors' samples. CDR3 region: CASSLNWGSTDTQYF. The CDR3 bases are TGTGCCAGCAGCTTAAACTGGGGCAGTACAGATACGCAGTATTTT.